This T cell receptor (beta chain) was observed in a study of CD8+CD57+ T cells in acquired aplastic anemia. Genomic DNA, the template, was used for profiling of the TCR beta VDJ and CDR3. TCRdb analysed the reads with MiXCR anew, one entry per CDR3 protein. The sample has about 210,000 distinct CDR3 sequences; 34% are singletons. Germline values: CDR1 KGHDR, CDR2 SFDVKD. J lost 0 bases, V lost 5 bases, and 19 bases had no gene match. CDR3 length: 22 amino acids. The chain combines TRBV24-1 with TRBJ2-1, with 12 bases that match TRBD2. The sequence came from a human donor in good health, serving as a control. The material sequenced was sorted CD4+, CD8+, or CD8+CD57+ T cells (not recorded which) from PBMCs. The CDR3 coding sequence is TGTGCCACCAGTGTATCGTTCGGCGGGGGACTAGCGGGTGTAAGCTCCTACAATGAGCAGTTCTTC. Protein product: CATSVSFGGGLAGVSSYNEQFF.